This T cell receptor (beta chain) was recorded in a study of blood T cell repertoires in COVID-19. Across the study: PBMCs, B-cell-depleted T cells, or T cells were the source of the cDNA or gDNA that made up the material.

Sequencing used immunoSEQ multiplex PCR; TCRdb keeps in-frame clones, though not all of them. This sample carries roughly 68,000 clones, 88% of them seen once, and the ten largest clones take over 6%. The CDR3 covers 14 residues. Trimming removed 6 bases from V and 3 bases from J, with 14 bases in between. CDR1 is MGHRA and CDR2 is YSYEKL in the germline V gene. The sequence was obtained from a woman between 70 and 85 years old with acute or convalescent COVID-19. The genes are TRBV4-1 and TRBJ1-2, with TRBD1 as a possible D gene (5 bases). Sequencing was done on a sample of peripheral blood. CDR3 residues: CASRQIGGDYGYTF. The CDR3 DNA reads TGCGCCAGCAGGCAGATCGGGGGAGACTATGGCTACACCTTC.